This entry features one T cell receptor (beta chain) sequence. V lost 0 bases to trimming and J lost 8 bases, with 17 bases between them. CDR1 is LGHNT and CDR2 is FRNRAP in the germline V gene. The CDR3 length is 17 residues. This entry belongs to a study of blood T cell repertoires in COVID-19. Study-level information: The origin of the acute and convalescent COVID-19 samples was the United States, Italy and Spain.

Some clones are missing from TCRdb's copy, which holds only in-frame ones; the method was immunoSEQ multiplex PCR. The sample shows approximately 290,000 clones, roughly 91% of them seen only once. Enrollment of patients from Seattle took place during active infection, with longitudinal follow-up. V gene TRBV12-5 combines with J gene TRBJ1-6; D may be TRBD1 (6 bases). Sequenced sample: peripheral blood. The source of this sequence is a woman under 40 with COVID-19, enrolled during active disease. The CDR3 nucleotides read TGTGCTAGTGGTTTGGTACGGGTTTCAGAGGGGGATTCACCCCTCCACTTT. Protein product: CASGLVRVSEGDSPLHF. Based on the CDR3 plus reference TRBV12-5 and TRBJ1-6, the full variable domain is DARVTQTPRHKVTEMGQEVTMRCQPILGHNTVFWYRQTMMQGLELLAYFRNRAPLDDSGMPKDRFSAEMPDATLATLKIQPSEPRDSAVYFCASGLVRVSEGDSPLHFGNGTRLTVT.